This TCR beta chain was documented in a study of shared clonotypes between healthy human individuals. Concerning this clone itself: The antigen is unknown. The sample holds other DNA sequences that translate to the same CDR3.

Each subset's genomic DNA was shared equally among a number of immunoSEQ plates. Clones were read by immunoSEQ multiplex PCR, and TCRdb kept only the in-frame ones, dropping some. Among about 1.1 million clones listed, approximately 80% were seen once. Study observations and caveats: Across subsets, estimated richness was generally greater for naive than for memory populations. Against clonotypes common to all four donors, non-shared ones had lower generation probabilities. Across a handful of donors, naive CD4 shared roughly 5%, naive CD8 less than 4%, memory CD4 2% to 2.5%, memory CD8 roughly 0.37%.

V lost 4 bases and J lost 8, with 12 bases in between. Per germline, CDR1 SNHLY and CDR2 FYNNEI. CDR3 length: 13 amino acids. The sequenced sample was memory CD4+ T cells from PBMCs. Subset noted: CD45RA-negative fraction. The sequence derives from a man between 18 and 35 years old in good health. Some clones in this sample may be carry-over from other donors' samples. This chain connects TRBV2 to TRBJ2-1, with D unclear. CDR3 protein: CASSGGLSDEQFF. The CDR3 region has the DNA TGTGCCAGCAGTGGTGGGTTATCGGATGAGCAGTTCTTC. The complete variable domain, with remaining parts taken from reference TRBV2 and TRBJ2-1, reads EPEVTQTPSHQVTQMGQEVILRCVPISNHLYFYWYRQILGQKVEFLVSFYNNEISEKSEIFDDQFSVERPDGSNFTLKIRSTKLEDSAMYFCASSGGLSDEQFFGPGTRLTVL.